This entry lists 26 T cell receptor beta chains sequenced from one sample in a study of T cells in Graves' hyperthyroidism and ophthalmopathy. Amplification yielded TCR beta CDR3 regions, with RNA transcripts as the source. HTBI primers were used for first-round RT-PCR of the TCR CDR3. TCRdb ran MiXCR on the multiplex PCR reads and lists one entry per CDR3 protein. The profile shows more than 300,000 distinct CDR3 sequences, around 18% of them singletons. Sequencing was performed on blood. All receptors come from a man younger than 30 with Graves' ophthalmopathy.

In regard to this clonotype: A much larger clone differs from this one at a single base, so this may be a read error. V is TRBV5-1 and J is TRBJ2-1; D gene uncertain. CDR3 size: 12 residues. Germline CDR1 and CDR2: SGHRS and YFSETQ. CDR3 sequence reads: CASSYSYDEQFF. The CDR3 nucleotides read TGCGCCAGCAGCTATTCCTACGATGAGCAGTTCTTC.

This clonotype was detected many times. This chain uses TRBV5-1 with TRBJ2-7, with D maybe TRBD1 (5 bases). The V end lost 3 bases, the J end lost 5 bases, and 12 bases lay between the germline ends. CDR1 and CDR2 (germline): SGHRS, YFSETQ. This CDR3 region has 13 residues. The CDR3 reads CASSSPGLDEQYF. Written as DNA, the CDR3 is TGCGCCAGCAGCTCCCCAGGGTTGGACGAGCAGTACTTC.

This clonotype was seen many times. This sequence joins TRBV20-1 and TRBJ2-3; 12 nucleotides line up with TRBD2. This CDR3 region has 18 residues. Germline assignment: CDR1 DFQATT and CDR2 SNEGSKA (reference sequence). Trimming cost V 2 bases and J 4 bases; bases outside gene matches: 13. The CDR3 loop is CSARPPSGGARWSDTQYF. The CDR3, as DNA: TGCAGTGCTAGACCGCCTAGCGGGGGGGCCAGGTGGTCAGATACGCAGTATTTT.

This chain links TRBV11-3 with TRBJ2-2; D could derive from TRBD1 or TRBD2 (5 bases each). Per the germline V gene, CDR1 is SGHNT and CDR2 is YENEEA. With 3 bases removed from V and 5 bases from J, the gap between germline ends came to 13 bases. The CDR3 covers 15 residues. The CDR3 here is CASSFLGDPTGELFF. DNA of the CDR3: TGTGCCAGCAGCTTTCTGGGGGACCCAACCGGGGAGCTGTTTTTT.

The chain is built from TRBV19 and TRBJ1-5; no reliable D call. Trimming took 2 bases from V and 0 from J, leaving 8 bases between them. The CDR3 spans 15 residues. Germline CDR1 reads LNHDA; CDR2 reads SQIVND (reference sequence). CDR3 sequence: CASSITGDSNQPQHF. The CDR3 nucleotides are TGTGCCAGTAGTATAACCGGGGATAGCAATCAGCCCCAGCATTTT. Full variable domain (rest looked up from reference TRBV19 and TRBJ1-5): DGGITQSPKYLFRKEGQNVTLSCEQNLNHDAMYWYRQDPGQGLRLIYYSQIVNDFQKGDIAEGYSVSREKKESFPLTVTSAQKNPTAFYLCASSITGDSNQPQHFGDGTRLSIL.

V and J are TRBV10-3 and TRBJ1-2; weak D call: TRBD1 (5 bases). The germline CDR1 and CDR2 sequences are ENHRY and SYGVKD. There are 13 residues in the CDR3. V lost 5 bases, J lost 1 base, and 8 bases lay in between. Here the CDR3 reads CAISRGLNYGYTF. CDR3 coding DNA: TGTGCCATCAGTAGGGGACTTAACTATGGCTACACCTTC.

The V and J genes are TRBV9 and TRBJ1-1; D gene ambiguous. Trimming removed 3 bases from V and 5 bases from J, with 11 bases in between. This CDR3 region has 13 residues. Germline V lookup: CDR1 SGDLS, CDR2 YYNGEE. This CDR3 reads CASSGGGLTEAFF. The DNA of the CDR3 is TGTGCCAGCAGCGGGGGAGGGCTTACTGAAGCTTTCTTT.

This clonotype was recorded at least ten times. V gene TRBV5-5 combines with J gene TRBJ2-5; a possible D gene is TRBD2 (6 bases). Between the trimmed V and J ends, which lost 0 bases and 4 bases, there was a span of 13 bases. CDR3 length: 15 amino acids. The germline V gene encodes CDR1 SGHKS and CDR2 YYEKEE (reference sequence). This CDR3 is CASSLGAGTGETQYF. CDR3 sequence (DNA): TGTGCCAGCAGCTTGGGCGCAGGGACTGGAGAGACCCAGTACTTC.

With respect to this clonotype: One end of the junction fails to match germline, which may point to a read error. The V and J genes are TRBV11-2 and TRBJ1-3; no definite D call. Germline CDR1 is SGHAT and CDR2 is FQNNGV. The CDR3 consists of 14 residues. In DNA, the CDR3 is TGTGCCAGCACCCCACCGGGCTCTGGAAACACCATACATTTT. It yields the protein CASTPPGSGNTIHF.

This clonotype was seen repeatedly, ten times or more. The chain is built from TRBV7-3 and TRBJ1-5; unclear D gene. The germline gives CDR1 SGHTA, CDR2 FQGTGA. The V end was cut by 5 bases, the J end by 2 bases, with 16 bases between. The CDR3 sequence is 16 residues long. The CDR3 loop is CASSPRPLGGNQPQHF. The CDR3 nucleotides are TGTGCCAGCAGCCCCCGTCCCCTTGGGGGCAATCAGCCCCAGCATTTT.

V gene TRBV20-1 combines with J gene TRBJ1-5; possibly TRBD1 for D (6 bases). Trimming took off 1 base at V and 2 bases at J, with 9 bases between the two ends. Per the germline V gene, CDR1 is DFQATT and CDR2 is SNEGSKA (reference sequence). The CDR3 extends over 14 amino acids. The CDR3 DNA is TGCAGTGCTAGAGGGGGGGCGGGCAATCAGCCCCAGCATTTT. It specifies CSARGGAGNQPQHF.

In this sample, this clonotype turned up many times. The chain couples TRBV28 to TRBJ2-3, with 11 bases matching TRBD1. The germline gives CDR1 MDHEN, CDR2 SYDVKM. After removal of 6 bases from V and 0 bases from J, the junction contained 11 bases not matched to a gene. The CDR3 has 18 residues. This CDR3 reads CASSPRDRGSPSTDTQYF. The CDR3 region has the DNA TGTGCCAGCAGCCCTAGGGACAGGGGGTCCCCAAGCACAGATACGCAGTATTTT.

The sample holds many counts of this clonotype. CDR3 bases: TGTGCCAGCAGCCAGCGGGTGGGCAGGGCCTACGAGCAGTACTTC. It codes for CASSQRVGRAYEQYF. The chain joins TRBV14 to TRBJ2-7; D is tentatively TRBD1 or TRBD2 (5 bases each). V was clipped by 3 bases and J by 2 bases, with 14 bases between them. The CDR3 is 15 residues long. The germline V gene has CDR1 SGHDN and CDR2 FVKESK.

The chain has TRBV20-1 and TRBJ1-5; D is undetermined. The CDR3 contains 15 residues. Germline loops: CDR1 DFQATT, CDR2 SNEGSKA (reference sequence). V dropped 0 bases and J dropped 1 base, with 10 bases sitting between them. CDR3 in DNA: TGCAGTGCTAGAGATGGCGGGAAGAGCAATCAGCCCCAGCATTTT. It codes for CSARDGGKSNQPQHF.

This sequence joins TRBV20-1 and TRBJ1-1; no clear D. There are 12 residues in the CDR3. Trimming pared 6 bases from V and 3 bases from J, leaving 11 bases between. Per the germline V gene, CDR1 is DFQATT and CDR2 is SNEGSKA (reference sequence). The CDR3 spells CSASRRDTEAFF. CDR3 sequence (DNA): TGCAGTGCAAGTCGGCGGGACACTGAAGCTTTCTTT.

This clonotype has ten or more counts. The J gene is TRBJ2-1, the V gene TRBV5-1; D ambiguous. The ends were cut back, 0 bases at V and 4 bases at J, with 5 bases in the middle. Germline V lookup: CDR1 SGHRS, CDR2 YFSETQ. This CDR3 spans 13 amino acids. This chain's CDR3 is CASSLDSYNEQFF. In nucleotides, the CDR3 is TGCGCCAGCAGCTTGGACAGTTACAATGAGCAGTTCTTC.

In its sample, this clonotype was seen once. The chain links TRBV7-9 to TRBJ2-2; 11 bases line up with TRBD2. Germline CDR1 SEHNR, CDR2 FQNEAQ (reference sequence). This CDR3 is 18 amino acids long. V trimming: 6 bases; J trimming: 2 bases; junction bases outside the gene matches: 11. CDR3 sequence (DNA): TGTGCCAGCAGTCGGGACTCTAGCGGGGGGACCAACACCGGGGAGCTGTTTTTT. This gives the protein CASSRDSSGGTNTGELFF.

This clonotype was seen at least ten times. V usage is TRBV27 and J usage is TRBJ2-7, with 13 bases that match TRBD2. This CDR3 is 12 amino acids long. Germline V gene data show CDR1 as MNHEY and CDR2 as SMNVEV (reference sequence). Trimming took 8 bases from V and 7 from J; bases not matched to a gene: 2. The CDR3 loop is CASQTSGGEQYF. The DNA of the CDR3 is TGTGCCAGCCAGACTAGCGGGGGGGAGCAGTACTTC.

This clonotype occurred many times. This CDR3 is CSATILLAGDYEQYF. Here the CDR3 DNA reads TGCAGTGCCACCATTTTACTAGCGGGGGACTACGAGCAGTACTTC. The V call is TRBV20-1, the J call TRBJ2-7; TRBD2 agrees at 11 bases. The CDR3 length is 15 residues. Germline loops: CDR1 DFQATT, CDR2 SNEGSKA (reference sequence). V shed 6 bases, J shed 3 bases, and the junction held 10 bases outside the gene matches.

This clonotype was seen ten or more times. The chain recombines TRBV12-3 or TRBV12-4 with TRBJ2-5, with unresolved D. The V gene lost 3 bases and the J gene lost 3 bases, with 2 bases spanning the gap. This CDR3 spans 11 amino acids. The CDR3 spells CASSFKETQYF. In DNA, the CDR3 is TGTGCCAGCAGTTTCAAAGAGACCCAGTACTTC.

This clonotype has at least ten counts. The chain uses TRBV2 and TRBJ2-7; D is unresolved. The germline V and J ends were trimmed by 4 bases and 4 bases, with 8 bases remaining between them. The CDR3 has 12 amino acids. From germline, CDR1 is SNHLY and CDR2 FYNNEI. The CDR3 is CASSARKYEQYF. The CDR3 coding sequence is TGTGCCAGCAGTGCCAGAAAATACGAGCAGTACTTC.

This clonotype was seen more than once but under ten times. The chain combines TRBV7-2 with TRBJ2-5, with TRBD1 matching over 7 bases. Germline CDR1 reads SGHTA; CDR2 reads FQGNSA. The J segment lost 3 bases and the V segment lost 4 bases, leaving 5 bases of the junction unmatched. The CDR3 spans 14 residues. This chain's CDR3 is CASSSGQAKETQYF. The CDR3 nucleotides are TGTGCCAGCAGCTCCGGACAGGCCAAAGAGACCCAGTACTTC.

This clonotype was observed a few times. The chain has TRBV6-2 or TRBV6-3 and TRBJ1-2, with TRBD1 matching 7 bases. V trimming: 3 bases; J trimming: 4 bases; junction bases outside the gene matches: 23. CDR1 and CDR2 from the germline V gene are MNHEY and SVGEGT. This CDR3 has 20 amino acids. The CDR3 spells CASSYYGGDWDSPLGYGYTF. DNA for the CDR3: TGTGCCAGCAGTTATTATGGAGGAGATTGGGACAGCCCTCTTGGCTATGGCTACACCTTC.

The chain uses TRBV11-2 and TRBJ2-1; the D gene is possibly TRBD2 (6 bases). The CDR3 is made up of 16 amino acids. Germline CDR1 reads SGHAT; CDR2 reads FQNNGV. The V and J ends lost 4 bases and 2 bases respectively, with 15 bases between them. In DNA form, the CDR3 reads TGTGCCAGCAGCTCCCCCCGGGCGGGGACCTACAATGAGCAGTTCTTC. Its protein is CASSSPRAGTYNEQFF.

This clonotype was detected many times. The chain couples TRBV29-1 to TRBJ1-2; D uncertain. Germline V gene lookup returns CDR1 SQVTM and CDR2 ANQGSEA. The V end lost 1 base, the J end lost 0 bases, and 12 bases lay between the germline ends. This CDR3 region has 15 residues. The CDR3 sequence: CSVEGFAGANYGYTF. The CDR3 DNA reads TGCAGCGTTGAAGGTTTCGCAGGTGCTAACTATGGCTACACCTTC.

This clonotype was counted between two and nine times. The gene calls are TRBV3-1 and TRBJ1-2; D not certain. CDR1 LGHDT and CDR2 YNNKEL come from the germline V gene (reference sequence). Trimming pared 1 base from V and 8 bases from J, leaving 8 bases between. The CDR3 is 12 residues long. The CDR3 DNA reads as TGTGCCAGCAGCCAAGTGGGGATCGGCTACACCTTC. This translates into CASSQVGIGYTF.